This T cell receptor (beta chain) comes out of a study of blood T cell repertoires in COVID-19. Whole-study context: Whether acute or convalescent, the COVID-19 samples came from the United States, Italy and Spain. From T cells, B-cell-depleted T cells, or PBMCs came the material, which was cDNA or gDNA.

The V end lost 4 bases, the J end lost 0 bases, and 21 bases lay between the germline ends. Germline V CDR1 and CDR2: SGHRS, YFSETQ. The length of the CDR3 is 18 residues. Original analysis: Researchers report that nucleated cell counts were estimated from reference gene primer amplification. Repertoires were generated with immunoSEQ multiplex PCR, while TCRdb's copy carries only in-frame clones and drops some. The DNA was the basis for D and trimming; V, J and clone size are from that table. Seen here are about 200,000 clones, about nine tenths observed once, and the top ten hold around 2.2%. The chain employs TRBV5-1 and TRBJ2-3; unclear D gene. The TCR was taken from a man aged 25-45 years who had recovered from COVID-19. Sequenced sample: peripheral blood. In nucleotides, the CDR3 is TGCGCCAGCAGCCCACCGTATTCTGTGAAAACTAGCACAGATACGCAGTATTTT. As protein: CASSPPYSVKTSTDTQYF.